The source of this T cell receptor (beta chain) is a study of T-cell memory formation after mild COVID-19. Study information: Largely donor-specific TCR clusters were found. Notes on the study in general: Contracting CD4+ clones lay largely in CM and EM, with CD8+ ones residing in EMRA. CD4/CD8 balance characterized clones contracting day 15 to 85, and CD4+ skew characterized later expanders.

The table lists this clonotype with a few counts. Its antigen is not known. Germline CDR1 and CDR2: SGHAT and FQNNGV. Trimming pared 5 bases from V and 2 bases from J, leaving 11 bases between. The CDR3 length is 14 residues. TCR alpha and TCR beta cDNA libraries with sample barcodes and UMIs came from 5'RACE using constant-segment primers. One entry per CDR3 protein, called by TCRdb with MiXCR from the 5' RACE reads. Of over 500,000 distinct CDR3 sequences detected, around 16% appear once; the ten largest clones hold roughly 8.2%. The sequence came from an adult woman who had mild COVID-19 (a few samples of this study predate the infection). Cell type and time point are not known. This rearrangement joins TRBV11-2 to TRBJ2-3; D may be TRBD2 (7 bases). The specimen sequenced was PBMCs or a T cell subset sorted from them (not recorded which). The CDR3 bases are TGTGCCAGCAGCCGGGGGGACATCACAGATACGCAGTATTTT. Protein: CASSRGDITDTQYF.